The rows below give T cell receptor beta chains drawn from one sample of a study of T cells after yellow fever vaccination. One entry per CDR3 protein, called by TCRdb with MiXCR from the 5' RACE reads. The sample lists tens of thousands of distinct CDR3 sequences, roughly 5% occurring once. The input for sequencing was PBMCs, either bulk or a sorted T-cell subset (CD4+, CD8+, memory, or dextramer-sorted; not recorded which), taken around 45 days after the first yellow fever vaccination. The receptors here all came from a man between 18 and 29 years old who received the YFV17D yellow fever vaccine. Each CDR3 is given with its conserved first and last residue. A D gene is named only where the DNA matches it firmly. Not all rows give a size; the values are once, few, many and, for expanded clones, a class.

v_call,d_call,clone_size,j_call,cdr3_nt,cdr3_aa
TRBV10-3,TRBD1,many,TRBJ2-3,TGTGCCATCAGTGAACGACAGGGTAATGCAGATACGCAGTATTTT,CAISERQGNADTQYF
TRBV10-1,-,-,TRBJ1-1,TGCGCCAGCCCTGCGCGGCAGAACACTGAAGCTTTCTTT,CASPARQNTEAFF
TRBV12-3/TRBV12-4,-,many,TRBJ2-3,TGTGCCAGCAGCTCCCGTATTAGGGGGGGGCCCGGGGATACGCAGTATTTT,CASSSRIRGGPGDTQYF
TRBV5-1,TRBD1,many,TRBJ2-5,TGCGCCAGCAGACAAGCAGGGGGCGCGGAGACCCAGTACTTC,CASRQAGGAETQYF
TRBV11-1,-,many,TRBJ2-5,TGTGCCAGCAGCTTGGGCAGGACAGTCGAGACCCAGTACTTC,CASSLGRTVETQYF
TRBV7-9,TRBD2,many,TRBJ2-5,TGTGCCAGCAGCTTCGGAACTAGCGGGGGAGAAGAGACCCAGTACTTC,CASSFGTSGGEETQYF
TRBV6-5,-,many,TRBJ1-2,-,CASILGTGVGYTF
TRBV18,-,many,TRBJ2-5,TGTGCCAGCTCACCGCCGGCGGTCCAAGAGACCCAGTACTTC,CASSPPAVQETQYF
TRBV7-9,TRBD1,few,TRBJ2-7,TGTGCCAGCAGCAACTGGGACAGTCCCTACGAGCAGTACTTC,CASSNWDSPYEQYF
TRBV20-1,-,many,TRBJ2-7,TGCAGTGCTAGAGGGGCGGGGATCGAGCAGTACTTC,CSARGAGIEQYF
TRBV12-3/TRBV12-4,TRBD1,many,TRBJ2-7,TGTGCCAGTAGAAAGCAACAGGGGGCCTACGAGCAGTACTTC,CASRKQQGAYEQYF
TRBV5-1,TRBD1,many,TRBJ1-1,TGCGCCAGCAGCCCGGACAGGCCTAACACTGAAGCTTTCTTT,CASSPDRPNTEAFF
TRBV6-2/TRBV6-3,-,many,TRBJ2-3,TGTGCCAGCAGTTACCTACAGGCTACGCAGTATTTT,CASSYLQATQYF
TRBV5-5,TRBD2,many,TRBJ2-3,TGTGCCAGCAGTACTAGCGGGGGACCTTTTAGCACAGATACGCAGTATTTT,CASSTSGGPFSTDTQYF
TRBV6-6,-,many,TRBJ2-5,TGTGCCAGCACTCGAGGGGCAGTGGAGACCCAGTACTTC,CASTRGAVETQYF
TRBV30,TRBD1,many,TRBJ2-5,TGTGCCTGGTCGACAGGGTCCGGGTCGGAGACCCAGTACTTC,CAWSTGSGSETQYF
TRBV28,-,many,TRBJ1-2,TGTGCCAGCTCGATCAGCTTTTATGGCTACACCTTC,CASSISFYGYTF
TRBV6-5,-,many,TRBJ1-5,TGTGCCAGCAGTTGGGCCGGGGAGGTCAATCAGCCCCAGCATTTT,CASSWAGEVNQPQHF
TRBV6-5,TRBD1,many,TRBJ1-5,TGTGCCAGCAGTTACTCGCCAGGGGGCCATCAGCCCCAGCATTTT,CASSYSPGGHQPQHF
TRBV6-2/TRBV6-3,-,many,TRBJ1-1,TGTGCCAGGATTCAGGTCTGGGGGCCATCGGACACTGAAGCTTTCTTT,CARIQVWGPSDTEAFF
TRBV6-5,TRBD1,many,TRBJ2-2,TGTGCCAGCAGTTGGACAGGGGGCGCCAACACCGGGGAGCTGTTTTTT,CASSWTGGANTGELFF
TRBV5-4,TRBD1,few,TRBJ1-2,TGTGCCAGCAGCCAGCAGGGGGTGGTCTATGGCTACACCTTC,CASSQQGVVYGYTF
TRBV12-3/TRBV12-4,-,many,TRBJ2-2,TGTGCCAGCAGGGGGGCAGGGGCTGCGAACACCGGGGAGCTGTTTTTT,CASRGAGAANTGELFF
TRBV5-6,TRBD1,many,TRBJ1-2,TGTGCCAGCAACGCACGGACAGGCGCCTATGGCTACACCTTC,CASNARTGAYGYTF
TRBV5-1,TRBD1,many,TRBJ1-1,TGCGCCAGCAGCTTAGAGGGGGCCCCTGAAGCTTTCTTT,CASSLEGAPEAFF
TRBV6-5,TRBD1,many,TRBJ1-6,TGTGCCAGCAGTTACTCGACGGGACAGGGGGCTGGTGGTTCACCCCTCCACTTT,CASSYSTGQGAGGSPLHF
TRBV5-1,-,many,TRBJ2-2,TGCGCCAGCAGCTTGACAGCGAACACCGGGGAGCTGTTTTTT,CASSLTANTGELFF
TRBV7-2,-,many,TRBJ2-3,TGTGCCAGCAGCTTAGGAGACTTCCTATGGACAGATACGCAGTATTTT,CASSLGDFLWTDTQYF